This T cell receptor (beta chain) was sequenced for a study of CD8+ T cells in alopecia areata. On the study more broadly: Oral tofacitinib, 5 to 10 mg twice daily, was given in an open-label trial.

After isolation, RNA underwent reverse transcription to generate cDNA as the sequencing template. Sequencing used immunoSEQ multiplex PCR; TCRdb keeps in-frame clones, though not all of them. The sample contains over 150,000 clones, roughly 65% of which appear only once. The junction had 3 bases not matched to a gene; V was cut back by 4 bases and J by 0 bases. Germline CDR1 SQVTM, CDR2 ANQGSEA. This CDR3 has 14 amino acids. Study results and limitations: Patients shared TCRs less clearly than mice did, possibly owing to HLA. An increase in clonality over normal scalp was evident in lesional scalp, especially alopecia totalis/universalis.

This clone was seen just once. Its target is unknown. The input for sequencing was CD4+ T cells sorted from blood, taken at week 0. The chain is built from TRBV29-1 and TRBJ2-1, with 7 nucleotides matching TRBD2. This sequence originates from a human donor with alopecia areata. CDR3 nucleotides: TGCAGCGTTGGCGGGGGAGACTCCTACAATGAGCAGTTCTTC. It specifies CSVGGGDSYNEQFF.